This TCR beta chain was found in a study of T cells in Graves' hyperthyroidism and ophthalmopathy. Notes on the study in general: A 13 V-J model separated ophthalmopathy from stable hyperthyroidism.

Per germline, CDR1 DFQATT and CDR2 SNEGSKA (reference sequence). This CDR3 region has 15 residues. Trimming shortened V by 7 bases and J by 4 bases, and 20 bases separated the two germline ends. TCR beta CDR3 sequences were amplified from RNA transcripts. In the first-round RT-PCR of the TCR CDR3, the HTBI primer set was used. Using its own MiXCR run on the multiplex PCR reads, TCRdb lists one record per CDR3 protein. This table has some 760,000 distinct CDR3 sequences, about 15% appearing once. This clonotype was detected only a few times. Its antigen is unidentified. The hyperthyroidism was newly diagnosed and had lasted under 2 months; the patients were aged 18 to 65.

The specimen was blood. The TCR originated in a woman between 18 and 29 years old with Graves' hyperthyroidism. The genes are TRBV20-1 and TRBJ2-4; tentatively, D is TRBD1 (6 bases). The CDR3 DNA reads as TGCAGTGTTGAACCATCTCAGGGGTGGAAAAACATTCAGTACTTC. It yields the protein CSVEPSQGWKNIQYF.